The 16 T cell receptor beta chains presented below share a single source sample, sequenced in a study of CD8 T cells in Susac syndrome (dated by TCRdb to the late 2010s). Receptor libraries were prepared by the immunoSEQ multiplex PCR assay. RNA was extracted with the RNeasy kit and about 0.5 to 1 ug was reverse transcribed using random hexamers. The public reads were run again by TCRdb, first through fastp at Q25 and then through MiXCR, and only productive beta chains were kept. CDR3 protein sequences are deduplicated, and each keeps its most common genes and DNA. Within this sample are just over 300,000 distinct CDR3 sequences, with about 90% of them counted one time only. The ten largest clones represent 0.065% of the sample. Sequencing was performed on CD4+ T cells from PBMCs. All receptors come from a human donor with multiple sclerosis.

CDR3 region: CASLGGGSYNEQFF. The DNA for the CDR3 is TGTGCCAGCCTAGGGGGCGGCTCCTACAATGAGCAGTTCTTC. The gene calls are TRBV27 and TRBJ2-1; 7 nucleotides align to TRBD1. The CDR3 contains 14 residues. The V segment lost 8 bases and the J segment 0 bases; nucleotides outside the gene matches: 4. The germline V gene has CDR1 MNHEY and CDR2 SMNVEV (reference sequence).

The J gene is TRBJ2-5, the V gene TRBV19; D might be TRBD2 (6 bases). Germline loops: CDR1 LNHDA, CDR2 SQIVND (reference sequence). This CDR3 has 16 amino acids. V lost 3 bases and J 3 bases, leaving 17 bases between the germline ends. CDR3 amino acids: CASSIGDWDLKETQYF. CDR3 coding DNA: TGTGCCAGTAGTATCGGGGACTGGGATCTGAAAGAGACCCAGTACTTC.

V and J are TRBV5-4 and TRBJ1-1; D not certain. CDR3 size: 14 residues. CDR1 is SGHNT and CDR2 is YYREEE in the germline V gene (reference sequence). Trimming took 4 bases from V and 0 from J, leaving 10 bases between them. In DNA form, the CDR3 reads TGTGCCAGCAGCCCTTTAGACCTGAACACTGAAGCTTTCTTT. Translated: CASSPLDLNTEAFF.

This rearrangement joins TRBV7-2 to TRBJ2-3; D not resolved. This CDR3 has 16 amino acids. Germline CDR1 SGHTA, CDR2 FQGNSA. Trimming stripped 1 base from V and 0 bases from J, with 11 bases between. DNA for the CDR3: TGTGCCAGCAGCTTAGATCCGGCCGGAAGCACAGATACGCAGTATTTT. It codes for CASSLDPAGSTDTQYF. The complete variable domain, with remaining parts taken from reference TRBV7-2 and TRBJ2-3, reads GAGVSQSPSNKVTEKGKDVELRCDPISGHTALYWYRQSLGQGLEFLIYFQGNSAPDKSGLPSDRFSAERTGGSVSTLTIQRTQQEDSAVYLCASSLDPAGSTDTQYFGPGTRLTVL.

The chain has TRBV11-1 and TRBJ1-3; D remains ambiguous. Germline CDR1 SGHAT, CDR2 FQDESV (reference sequence). V was pared by 5 bases and J by 0 bases, with 5 bases between. The CDR3 consists of 13 residues. The CDR3 is CASSTYSGNTIYF. As DNA, the CDR3 is TGTGCCAGCAGCACATACTCTGGAAACACCATATATTTT.

This clonotype was found a few times. The J gene is TRBJ2-5, the V gene TRBV12-3 or TRBV12-4; D gene uncertain. There are 12 residues in the CDR3. Trimming pared 3 bases from V and 5 bases from J, leaving 7 bases between. CDR3 coding DNA: TGTGCCAGCAGTTTGGCCGTGGAGACCCAGTACTTC. As protein: CASSLAVETQYF.

This clonotype was counted once. In nucleotides, the CDR3 is TGTGCCATCAGTGATGGTGAGAGGGTAGGGAATGAGCAGTTCTTC. Protein: CAISDGERVGNEQFF. This chain uses TRBV10-3 with TRBJ2-1, with D perhaps TRBD2 (5 bases). The germline gives CDR1 ENHRY, CDR2 SYGVKD. V lost 3 bases and J 7 bases, leaving 16 bases between the germline ends. The CDR3 is made up of 15 amino acids.

The chain is built from TRBV7-3 and TRBJ2-1; D is perhaps TRBD2 (5 bases). This CDR3 is 15 amino acids long. V dropped 0 bases and J dropped 6 bases, with 12 bases sitting between them. Germline V gene sequence: CDR1 SGHTA, CDR2 FQGTGA. DNA of the CDR3: TGTGCCAGCAGCTTAACCTCTGGGCGGGTCAATGAGCAGTTCTTC. It codes for CASSLTSGRVNEQFF.

This chain uses TRBV3-1 with TRBJ2-3, with D hard to call. This CDR3 is 15 amino acids long. Looked up from germline, CDR1 is LGHDT and CDR2 is YNNKEL (reference sequence). Between the trimmed V and J ends, which lost 4 bases and 5 bases, there was a span of 16 bases. CDR3 in amino acids: CASSPHAVAGDTQYF. Here the CDR3 DNA reads TGTGCCAGCAGCCCGCACGCGGTGGCTGGAGATACGCAGTATTTT.

The CDR3 nucleotides read TGTGCCAGCAGCACTAAAAGGGCCCTCGGGAACACTGAAGCTTTCTTT. Protein: CASSTKRALGNTEAFF. The chain uses TRBV27 and TRBJ1-1; D unclear. Trimming left V 6 bases short and J 1 base short, with 18 bases between. This CDR3 is built from 16 residues. Germline assignment: CDR1 MNHEY and CDR2 SMNVEV (reference sequence).

J is TRBJ1-2 and V is TRBV9; no clear D. This CDR3 is built from 11 residues. Trimming stripped 3 bases from V and 10 bases from J, with 10 bases between. Germline loops: CDR1 SGDLS, CDR2 YYNGEE. The CDR3 bases are TGTGCCAGCAGCGCCGGACCCGTCTACACCTTC. It yields the protein CASSAGPVYTF.

This sequence joins TRBV11-3 and TRBJ2-1; D tentatively reads TRBD1 or TRBD2 (5 bases each). Per the germline V gene, CDR1 is SGHNT and CDR2 is YENEEA. The CDR3 is 13 residues long. V was cut by 3 bases and J by 6 bases, with 9 bases left in between. The CDR3 DNA reads as TGTGCCAGCAGCTTGGGGGAAGCCAATGAGCAGTTCTTC. Translation gives CASSLGEANEQFF.

The chain links TRBV19 to TRBJ1-1; no reliable D call. Germline loops: CDR1 LNHDA, CDR2 SQIVND (reference sequence). Trimming removed 3 bases at V and 1 base at J, with 15 bases between. This CDR3 is 16 amino acids long. CDR3 DNA: TGTGCCAGTAGTATGGGAGGTGTTGGCAAGAACACTGAAGCTTTCTTT. This gives the protein CASSMGGVGKNTEAFF.

The chain couples TRBV4-2 to TRBJ2-1; D is perhaps TRBD2 (6 bases). Trimming took 2 bases from V and 6 from J, leaving 20 bases between them. The CDR3 spans 17 residues. Germline CDR1 is LGHNA and CDR2 is YNFKEQ. CDR3 region: CASSQLSRGRYPNEQFF. DNA of the CDR3: TGTGCCAGCAGCCAACTCTCGCGAGGGAGGTACCCCAATGAGCAGTTCTTC.

This clonotype was detected a few times. This chain links TRBV30 with TRBJ2-5; 11 bases agree with TRBD2. Germline CDR1 reads GTSNPN; CDR2 reads SVGIG (reference sequence). The CDR3 length is 15 residues. The J segment lost 5 bases and the V segment lost 0 bases, leaving 5 bases of the junction unmatched. The CDR3 DNA follows: TGTGCCTGGAGTGTACCTAGCGGGAGGACTGAGACCCAGTACTTC. This translates into CAWSVPSGRTETQYF.

V and J are TRBV4-1 and TRBJ1-5, with D uncertain. The V gene lost 3 bases and the J gene lost 3 bases, with 9 bases spanning the gap. Germline V gene lookup returns CDR1 MGHRA and CDR2 YSYEKL. The length of the CDR3 is 14 residues. CDR3 amino acids: CASSHAGYNQPQHF. CDR3 DNA sequence: TGCGCCAGCAGCCACGCCGGGTACAATCAGCCCCAGCATTTT.